This TCR beta chain was found in a study of identical twins' blood T cells. Study in general: Roughly 50 million reads came from about 12 libraries, six alpha, six beta.

Points from the study as a whole: Twin repertoire similarity may partly reflect shared environment.

Each CDR3 protein gets one entry after TCRdb re-called the 5' RACE reads with MiXCR. The profile shows roughly 380,000 distinct CDR3 sequences, roughly 28% of them singletons. Of note for this clonotype: Its antigen is still unknown.

CDR3 size: 15 residues. Germline V gene lookup returns CDR1 LGHDT and CDR2 YNNKEL (reference sequence). Trimming pared 0 bases from V and 5 bases from J, leaving 13 bases between. V usage is TRBV3-1 and J usage is TRBJ2-5; D unresolved. This sequence was found in a woman between 18 and 49 years old in good health. The sequenced sample consisted of PBMCs. CDR3 in DNA: TGTGCCAGCAGCCAAGATTGGGCTAGGGATGAGACCCAGTACTTC. Amino acid sequence: CASSQDWARDETQYF.